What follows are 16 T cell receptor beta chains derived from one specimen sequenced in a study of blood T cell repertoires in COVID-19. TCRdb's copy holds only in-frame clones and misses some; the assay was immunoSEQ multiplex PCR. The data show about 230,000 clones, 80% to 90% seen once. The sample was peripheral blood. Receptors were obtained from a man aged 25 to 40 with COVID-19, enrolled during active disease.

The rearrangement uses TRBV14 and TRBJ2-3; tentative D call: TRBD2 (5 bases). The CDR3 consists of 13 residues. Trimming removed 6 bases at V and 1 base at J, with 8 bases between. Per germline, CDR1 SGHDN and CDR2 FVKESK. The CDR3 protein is CASRRTGTDTQYF. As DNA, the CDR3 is TGTGCCAGCAGAAGGACTGGCACAGATACGCAGTATTTT.

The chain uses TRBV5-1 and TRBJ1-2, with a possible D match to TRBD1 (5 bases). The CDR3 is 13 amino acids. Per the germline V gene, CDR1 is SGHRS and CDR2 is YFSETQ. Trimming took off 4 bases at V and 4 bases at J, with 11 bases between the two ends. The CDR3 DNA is TGCGCCAGCAGCCGTGGACAATTCTATGGCTACACCTTC. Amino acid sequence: CASSRGQFYGYTF.

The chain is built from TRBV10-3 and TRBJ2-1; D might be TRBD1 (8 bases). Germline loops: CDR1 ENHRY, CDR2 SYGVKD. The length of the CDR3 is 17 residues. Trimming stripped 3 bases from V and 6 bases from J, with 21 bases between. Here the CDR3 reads CAISDDRGLPNRNEQFF. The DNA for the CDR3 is TGTGCCATCAGTGATGACAGGGGACTACCGAACCGCAATGAGCAGTTCTTC.

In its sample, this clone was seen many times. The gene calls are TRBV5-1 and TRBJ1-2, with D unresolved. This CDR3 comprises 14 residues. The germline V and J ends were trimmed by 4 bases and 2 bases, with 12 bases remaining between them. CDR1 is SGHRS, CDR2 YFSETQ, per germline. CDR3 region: CASSEVVANYGYTF. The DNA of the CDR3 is TGCGCCAGCAGCGAAGTCGTGGCCAACTATGGCTACACCTTC.

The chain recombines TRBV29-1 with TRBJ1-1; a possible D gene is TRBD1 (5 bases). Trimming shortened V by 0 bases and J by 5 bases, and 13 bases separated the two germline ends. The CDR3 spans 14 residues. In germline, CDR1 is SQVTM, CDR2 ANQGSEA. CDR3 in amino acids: CSVEDQGRGTEAFF. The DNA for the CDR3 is TGCAGCGTTGAAGATCAGGGTCGGGGGACTGAAGCTTTCTTT.

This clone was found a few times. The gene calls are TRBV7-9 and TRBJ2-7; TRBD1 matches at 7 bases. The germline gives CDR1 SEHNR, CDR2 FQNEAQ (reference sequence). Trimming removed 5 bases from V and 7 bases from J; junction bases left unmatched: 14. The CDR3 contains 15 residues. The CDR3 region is CASSVQGVTFREQYF. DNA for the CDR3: TGTGCCAGCAGCGTCCAGGGGGTGACCTTCCGAGAGCAGTACTTC. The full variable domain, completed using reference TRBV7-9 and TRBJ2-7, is DTGVSQNPRHKITKRGQNVTFRCDPISEHNRLYWYRQTLGQGPEFLTYFQNEAQLEKSRLLSDRFSAERPKGSFSTLEIQRTEQGDSAMYLCASSVQGVTFREQYFGPGTRLTVT.

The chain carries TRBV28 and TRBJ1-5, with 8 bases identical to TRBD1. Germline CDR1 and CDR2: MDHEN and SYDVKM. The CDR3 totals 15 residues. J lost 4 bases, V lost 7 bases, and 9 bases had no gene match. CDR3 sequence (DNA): TGTGCCAGCATAGGGGGGACAGGAATAAATCAGCCCCAGCATTTT. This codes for CASIGGTGINQPQHF. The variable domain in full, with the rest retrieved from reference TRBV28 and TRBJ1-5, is DVKVTQSSRYLVKRTGEKVFLECVQDMDHENMFWYRQDPGLGLRLIYFSYDVKMKEKGDIPEGYSVSREKKERFSLILESASTNQTSMYLCASIGGTGINQPQHFGDGTRLSIL.

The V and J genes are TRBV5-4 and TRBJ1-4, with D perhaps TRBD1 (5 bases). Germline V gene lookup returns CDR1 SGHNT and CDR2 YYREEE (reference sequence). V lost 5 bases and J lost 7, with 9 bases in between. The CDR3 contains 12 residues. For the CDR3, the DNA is TGTGCCAGCAGGGGGAGGGGTGAAAAACTGTTTTTT. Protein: CASRGRGEKLFF.

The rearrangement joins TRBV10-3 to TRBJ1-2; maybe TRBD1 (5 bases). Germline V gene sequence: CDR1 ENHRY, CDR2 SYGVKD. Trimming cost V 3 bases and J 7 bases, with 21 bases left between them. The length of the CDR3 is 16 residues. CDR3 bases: TGTGCCATCAGTGATGGGTCGACACCGGGGGATCGTGGCTACACCTTC. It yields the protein CAISDGSTPGDRGYTF.

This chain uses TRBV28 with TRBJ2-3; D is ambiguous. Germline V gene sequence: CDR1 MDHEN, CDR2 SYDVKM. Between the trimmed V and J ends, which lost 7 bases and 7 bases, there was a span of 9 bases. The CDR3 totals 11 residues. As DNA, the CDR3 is TGTGCCAGCATTGGGCCCTATACGCAGTATTTT. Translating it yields CASIGPYTQYF.

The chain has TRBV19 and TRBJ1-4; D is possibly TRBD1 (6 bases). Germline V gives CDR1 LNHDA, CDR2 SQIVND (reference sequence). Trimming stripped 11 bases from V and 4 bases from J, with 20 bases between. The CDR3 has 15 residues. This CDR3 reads CASKGRGTYNEKLFF. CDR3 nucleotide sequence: TGTGCCTCAAAGGGAAGGGGGACCTATAATGAAAAACTGTTTTTT.

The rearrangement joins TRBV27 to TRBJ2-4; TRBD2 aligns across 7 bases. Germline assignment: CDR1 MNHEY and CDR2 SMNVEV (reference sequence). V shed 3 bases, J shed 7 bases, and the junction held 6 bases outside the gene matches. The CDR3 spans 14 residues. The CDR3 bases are TGTGCCAGCAGTTTTGGTCAGGGAGGGAACATTCAGTACTTC. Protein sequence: CASSFGQGGNIQYF.

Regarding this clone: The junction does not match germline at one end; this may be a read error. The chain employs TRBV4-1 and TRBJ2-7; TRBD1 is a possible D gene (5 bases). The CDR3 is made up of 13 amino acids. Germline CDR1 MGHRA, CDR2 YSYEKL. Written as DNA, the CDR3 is TGCGTCAGCAGCCCTTCCCAGGGCTACGAGCAGTACTTC. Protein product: CVSSPSQGYEQYF.

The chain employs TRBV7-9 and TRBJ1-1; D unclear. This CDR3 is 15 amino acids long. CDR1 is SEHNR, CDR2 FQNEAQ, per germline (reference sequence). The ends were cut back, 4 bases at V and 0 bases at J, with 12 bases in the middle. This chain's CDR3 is CASSSSGSVNTEAFF. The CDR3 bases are TGTGCCAGCAGCTCCTCGGGTTCCGTGAACACTGAAGCTTTCTTT.

CDR3 nucleotides: TGTGCCAGCAGTCCGGGCTTACAGGGGTGGAATGAGCAGTTCTTC. Translating gives CASSPGLQGWNEQFF. V and J are TRBV7-9 and TRBJ2-1; TRBD1 agrees at 7 bases. J gave up 7 bases and V 6 bases, and 12 bases lay outside the gene matches. The CDR3 covers 15 residues. Germline V gene data show CDR1 as SEHNR and CDR2 as FQNEAQ (reference sequence).

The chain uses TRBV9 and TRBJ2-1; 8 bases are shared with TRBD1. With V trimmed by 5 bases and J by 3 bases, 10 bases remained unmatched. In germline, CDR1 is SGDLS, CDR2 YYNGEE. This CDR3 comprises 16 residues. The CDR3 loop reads CASSSGTGDDYNEQFF. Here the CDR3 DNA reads TGTGCCAGCAGTTCCGGGACAGGAGACGACTACAATGAGCAGTTCTTC.